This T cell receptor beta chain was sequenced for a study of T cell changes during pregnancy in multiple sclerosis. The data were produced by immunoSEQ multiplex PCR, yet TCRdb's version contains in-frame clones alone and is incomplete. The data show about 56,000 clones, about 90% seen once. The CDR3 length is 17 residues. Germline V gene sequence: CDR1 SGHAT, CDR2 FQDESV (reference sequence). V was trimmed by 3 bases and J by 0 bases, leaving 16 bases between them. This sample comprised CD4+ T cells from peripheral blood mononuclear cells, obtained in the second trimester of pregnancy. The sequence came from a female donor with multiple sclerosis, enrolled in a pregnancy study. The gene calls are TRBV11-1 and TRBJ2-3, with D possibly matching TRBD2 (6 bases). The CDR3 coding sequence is TGTGCCAGCAGCTTCTCGAGCGGGCCACCTAGCACAGATACGCAGTATTTT. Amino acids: CASSFSSGPPSTDTQYF. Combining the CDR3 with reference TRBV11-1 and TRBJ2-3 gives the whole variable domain EAEVAQSPRYKITEKSQAVAFWCDPISGHATLYWYRQILGQGPELLVQFQDESVVDDSQLPKDRFSAERLKGVDSTLKIQPAELGDSAMYLCASSFSSGPPSTDTQYFGPGTRLTVL.